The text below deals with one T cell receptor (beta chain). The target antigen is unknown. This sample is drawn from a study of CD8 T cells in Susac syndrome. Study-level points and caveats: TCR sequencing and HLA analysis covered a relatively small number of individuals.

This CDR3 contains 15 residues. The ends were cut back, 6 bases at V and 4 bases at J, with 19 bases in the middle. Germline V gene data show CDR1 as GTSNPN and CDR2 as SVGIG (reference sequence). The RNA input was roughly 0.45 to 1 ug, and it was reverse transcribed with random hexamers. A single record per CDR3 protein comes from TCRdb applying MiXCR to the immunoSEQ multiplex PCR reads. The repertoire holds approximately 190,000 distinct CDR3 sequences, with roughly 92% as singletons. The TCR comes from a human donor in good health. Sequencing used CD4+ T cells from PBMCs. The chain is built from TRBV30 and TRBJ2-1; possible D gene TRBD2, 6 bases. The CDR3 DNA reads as TGTGCCTGCGCGAGAGGATCCGCGGGGTACAATGAGCAGTTCTTC. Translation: CACARGSAGYNEQFF.